These 5 T cell receptor beta chains originate from one sample sequenced in a study of Graves' ophthalmopathy and Graves' hyperthyroidism. Beta-chain TCR CDR3 regions were amplified from RNA transcripts. The first round was an RT-PCR with HTBI primers, and the second round was a multiplex PCR. TCRdb re-called the multiplex PCR reads through MiXCR, storing one row per CDR3 protein. The data contain some 400,000 distinct CDR3 sequences, roughly 18% of them singletons. Sequenced material: peripheral blood. These receptors all stem from a woman younger than 35 with Graves' ophthalmopathy.

This clonotype was detected ten times or more. This chain joins TRBV12-3 or TRBV12-4 and TRBJ1-5; 7 nucleotides agree with TRBD1. Trimming took 5 bases from V and 11 from J; bases not matched to a gene: 15. The CDR3 has 15 residues. CDR3 residues: CASSPRTGPPMAQHF. The CDR3 region has the DNA TGTGCCAGCAGTCCCAGGACAGGACCGCCTATGGCCCAGCATTTT.

This clonotype has a count of ten or more. The junction does not match germline at one end; this may be a read error. The gene calls are TRBV7-3 and TRBJ1-1; D may be TRBD1 (6 bases). Germline CDR1 reads SGHTA; CDR2 reads FQGTGA. The CDR3 runs 16 residues. CDR3 region: CASSLLGVRGYTGAFF. In nucleotides, the CDR3 is TGTGCCAGCAGCTTACTCGGCGTCAGGGGTTACACTGGAGCTTTCTTT.

This clonotype was recorded many times. The chain carries TRBV6-1 and TRBJ1-1; D unresolved. The CDR3 sequence is 15 residues long. Trimming stripped 0 bases from V and 10 bases from J, with 18 bases between. The germline V gene has CDR1 MNHNS and CDR2 SASEGT. This chain's CDR3 is CASSEAPGPGWGAFF. The CDR3 region has the DNA TGTGCCAGCAGTGAAGCTCCAGGTCCTGGTTGGGGAGCTTTCTTT.

The chain joins TRBV12-3 or TRBV12-4 to TRBJ2-3; 8 bases align to TRBD1. V dropped 6 bases and J dropped 4; count of bases not matched to a gene: 9. The CDR3 loop spans 15 amino acids. CDR3 in DNA: TGTGCCAGCAGCGAACCACAGGGGGTGGCAGATACGCAGTATTTT. It is translated as CASSEPQGVADTQYF.

The chain is built from TRBV6-1 and TRBJ2-7; 8 positions match TRBD2. This CDR3 spans 15 amino acids. Germline V gives CDR1 MNHNS, CDR2 SASEGT. V shed 5 bases, J shed 2 bases, and the junction held 8 bases outside the gene matches. The CDR3 coding sequence is TGTGCCAGCAGTCGTCCCGGGACTAGTACCTACGAGCAGTACTTC. It translates to CASSRPGTSTYEQYF.